Below are 20 T cell receptor beta chains sequenced from a single sample in a study of T-cell memory formation after mild COVID-19. TCRdb re-called the 5' RACE reads with MiXCR, one entry per CDR3 protein. The sample consists of a few hundred thousand distinct CDR3 sequences, 15% to 20% of them appearing once. The sequenced sample was PBMCs or a T cell subset sorted from them (not recorded which). Every receptor here comes from a young man who had mild COVID-19 (a few samples of this study predate the infection). Cell type and time point are not known.

The chain is built from TRBV5-6 and TRBJ2-4; D is ambiguous. The CDR3 covers 18 residues. The V gene lost 0 bases and the J gene lost 15 bases, with 31 bases spanning the gap. The germline V gene encodes CDR1 SGHDT and CDR2 YYEEEE. CDR3 in amino acids: CASSLASGSGLFYRMGYF. In DNA form, the CDR3 reads TGTGCCAGCAGCTTGGCATCCGGGTCTGGCCTGTTCTACCGAATGGGGTACTTC.

This chain uses TRBV25-1 with TRBJ1-2; weak D call: TRBD1 (6 bases). The CDR3 is 14 residues long. V was pared by 7 bases and J by 4 bases, with 16 bases between. CDR1 is MGHDK, CDR2 SYGVNS, per germline. The CDR3 bases are TGTGCCAGCACCCCCAGGGACACCGGCTATGGCTACACCTTC. Residues: CASTPRDTGYGYTF.

The table lists this clonotype with many counts. The chain recombines TRBV12-3 or TRBV12-4 with TRBJ2-3; D is possibly TRBD1 or TRBD2 (5 bases each). Trimming removed 10 bases from V and 5 bases from J, with 13 bases in between. This CDR3 is built from 12 residues. CDR3 DNA: TGTGCCACCACTAGGGGCGTAGATACGCAGTATTTT. This sequence encodes CATTRGVDTQYF.

This chain joins TRBV7-3 and TRBJ2-5, with 10 bases matching TRBD2. Germline V lookup: CDR1 SGHTA, CDR2 FQGTGA. There are 15 residues in the CDR3. The V segment lost 11 bases and the J segment 3 bases; nucleotides outside the gene matches: 12. This chain's CDR3 is CAGESGGALEETQYF. The CDR3 nucleotides are TGTGCCGGAGAGAGCGGGGGGGCCCTAGAAGAGACCCAGTACTTC.

The V gene is TRBV6-5, the J gene TRBJ1-4; D call uncertain. V gave up 6 bases and J gave up 0 bases, with 8 bases separating them. This CDR3 comprises 14 residues. Germline V CDR1 and CDR2: MNHEY, SVGAGI. CDR3: CASSKTPTNEKLFF. CDR3 DNA sequence: TGTGCCAGCAGCAAAACACCAACTAATGAAAAACTGTTTTTT.

This clonotype has only a few counts. The rearrangement uses TRBV6-2 or TRBV6-3 and TRBJ1-5, with a tentative D call TRBD1 (6 bases). V was trimmed by 6 bases and J by 3 bases, leaving 15 bases between them. Germline CDR1 reads MNHEY; CDR2 reads SVGEGT. The length of the CDR3 is 15 residues. CDR3 loop: CASRPGQLYNQPQHF. The DNA for the CDR3 is TGTGCCAGCAGACCTGGACAGTTATACAATCAGCCCCAGCATTTT.

V gene TRBV6-1 combines with J gene TRBJ1-4; TRBD1 agrees at 8 bases. The germline gives CDR1 MNHNS, CDR2 SASEGT. The CDR3 is 15 residues long. Unmatched junction bases numbered 13, after V lost 9 bases and J lost 7 bases. CDR3 bases: TGTGCCAGTAGCTCAGGGGGCGCCGGGGGTGAAAAACTGTTTTTT. Translated: CASSSGGAGGEKLFF.

In its sample, this clonotype was seen a few times. The rearrangement links TRBV29-1 to TRBJ1-2; no reliable D call. Germline CDR1 and CDR2: SQVTM and ANQGSEA. V was trimmed by 4 bases and J by 2 bases, leaving 5 bases between them. This CDR3 has 11 residues. CDR3 nucleotide sequence: TGCAGCGTTGCAAAAAACTATGGCTACACCTTC. It is translated as CSVAKNYGYTF.

This clonotype was counted a few times. The chain recombines TRBV5-1 with TRBJ1-1; no clear D gene. CDR1 and CDR2 (germline): SGHRS, YFSETQ. V gave up 1 base and J gave up 0 bases, with 7 bases separating them. The CDR3 is 14 amino acids. In DNA, the CDR3 is TGCGCCAGCAGCTTGTCGGCAGTGAACACTGAAGCTTTCTTT. Translating it yields CASSLSAVNTEAFF. Full variable domain (rest looked up from reference TRBV5-1 and TRBJ1-1): KAGVTQTPRYLIKTRGQQVTLSCSPISGHRSVSWYQQTPGQGLQFLFEYFSETQRNKGNFPGRFSGRQFSNSRSEMNVSTLELGDSALYLCASSLSAVNTEAFFGQGTRLTVV.

This clonotype showed up just a few times. CDR3 nucleotide sequence: TGTGCCAGCAGCCGGGTTTCCTACAATGAGCAGTTCTTC. Amino acid sequence: CASSRVSYNEQFF. The rearrangement links TRBV7-2 to TRBJ2-1; D is undetermined. This CDR3 is 13 amino acids long. Germline assignment: CDR1 SGHTA and CDR2 FQGNSA. The ends were cut back, 5 bases at V and 1 base at J, with 6 bases in the middle.

This chain uses TRBV11-2 with TRBJ1-2; 8 bases agree with TRBD1. The CDR3 extends over 13 amino acids. V was clipped by 5 bases and J by 7 bases; unmatched bases: 6. Germline values: CDR1 SGHAT, CDR2 FQNNGV. Written as DNA, the CDR3 is TGTGCCAGCAGCGTACGGGACAGGAGTGGCTACACCTTC. Protein sequence: CASSVRDRSGYTF.

The rearrangement links TRBV4-3 to TRBJ2-2; D might be TRBD2 (6 bases). Germline CDR1 and CDR2: LGHNA and YSLEER. V was trimmed by 0 bases and J by 6 bases, leaving 14 bases between them. The CDR3 has 16 amino acids. The CDR3 DNA sequence: TGCGCCAGCAGCCAAGAAGGCCACGGGGGAGCCGGGGAGCTGTTTTTT. Translation gives CASSQEGHGGAGELFF.

The chain recombines TRBV5-1 with TRBJ2-1; the D call may be TRBD1 or TRBD2 (5 bases each). Deletions cut 4 bases from V and 2 bases from J, with 13 bases between. Germline V gives CDR1 SGHRS, CDR2 YFSETQ. There are 15 residues in the CDR3. The CDR3 region is CASSPRDGAYNEQFF. DNA of the CDR3: TGCGCCAGCAGCCCCCGGGACGGAGCCTACAATGAGCAGTTCTTC.

This sequence joins TRBV5-1 and TRBJ1-1, with D perhaps TRBD1 (5 bases). Germline CDR1 is SGHRS and CDR2 is YFSETQ. Between the trimmed V and J ends, which lost 0 bases and 0 bases, there was a span of 9 bases. CDR3 size: 15 residues. The chain's CDR3 is CASSLDGTMNTEAFF. CDR3 sequence (DNA): TGCGCCAGCAGCTTGGATGGGACGATGAACACTGAAGCTTTCTTT.

This clonotype has a handful of counts. V is TRBV7-2 and J is TRBJ1-1; 7 positions match TRBD1. Germline V CDR1 and CDR2: SGHTA, FQGNSA. V shed 5 bases and J 2 bases; nucleotides not matched to a gene: 8. This CDR3 has 15 amino acids. DNA of the CDR3: TGTGCCAGCAGCCAGCGACAGGGATTAAACACTGAAGCTTTCTTT. Amino acids: CASSQRQGLNTEAFF.

The chain has TRBV7-3 and TRBJ1-3, with unresolved D. Per the germline V gene, CDR1 is SGHTA and CDR2 is FQGTGA. The length of the CDR3 is 15 residues. V gave up 5 bases and J gave up 0 bases, with 11 bases separating them. CDR3 in amino acids: CASSPGPSSGNTIYF. The CDR3, as DNA: TGTGCCAGCAGCCCAGGCCCGAGCTCTGGAAACACCATATATTTT.

The chain recombines TRBV6-6 with TRBJ1-1, with D perhaps matching TRBD1 (6 bases). This CDR3 comprises 13 residues. Germline V gene data show CDR1 as MNHNY and CDR2 as SVGAGI (reference sequence). V shed 11 bases and J shed 0 bases, with 13 bases lying between them. Here the CDR3 reads CAVFRGMNTEAFF. The CDR3 DNA is TGTGCCGTGTTCAGGGGCATGAACACTGAAGCTTTCTTT.

In its sample, this clonotype was seen a few times. The chain is built from TRBV7-2 and TRBJ1-2; TRBD1 agrees at 11 bases. The CDR3 contains 15 residues. Looked up from germline, CDR1 is SGHTA and CDR2 is FQGNSA. V trimming: 2 bases; J trimming: 4 bases; junction bases outside the gene matches: 3. The CDR3 protein is CASSLRTGGFYGYTF. CDR3 nucleotide sequence: TGTGCCAGCAGCTTACGGACAGGGGGCTTCTATGGCTACACCTTC.

This clonotype was seen many times. This sequence joins TRBV6-2 or TRBV6-3 and TRBJ1-1; D gene ambiguous. Trimming removed 2 bases at V and 2 bases at J, with 6 bases between. The CDR3 length is 13 residues. CDR1 is MNHEY and CDR2 is SVGEGT in the germline V gene. The CDR3 DNA sequence: TGTGCCAGCAGTTACCGGGCTAACACTGAAGCTTTCTTT. Protein: CASSYRANTEAFF.

This clonotype has a count of ten or more. The V and J genes are TRBV6-5 and TRBJ2-3; a possible D gene is TRBD2 (6 bases). Germline values: CDR1 MNHEY, CDR2 SVGAGI. The CDR3 is 14 residues long. V was trimmed by 2 bases and J by 4 bases, leaving 10 bases between them. CDR3 sequence (DNA): TGTGCCAGCAGTTACGCCGGGGGAGCAGATACGCAGTATTTT. It translates to CASSYAGGADTQYF.